These T cell receptor beta chains were read from a single sample in a study of blood T cell repertoires in COVID-19. Here immunoSEQ multiplex PCR was the method, and the copy in TCRdb shows in-frame clones only, minus some. The data show fewer than 250,000 clones, about four fifths seen once. The sequencing input was peripheral blood. Receptor source: a man in his sixties with acute or convalescent COVID-19. Both conserved end residues are part of each CDR3. D genes are given only for firm matches. Clone sizes are given selectively: once, few, many, or a class where the clone is expanded.

abundance: .; j_gene: TRBJ2-3; v_gene: TRBV5-1; d_gene: TRBD2; CDR3aa: CASSWGTSPDTQYF; CDR3nt: TGCGCCAGCAGCTGGGGGACTAGCCCAGATACGCAGTATTTT
abundance: .; j_gene: TRBJ2-3; v_gene: TRBV6-5; d_gene: TRBD1; CDR3aa: CAAQTGYSTDTQYF; CDR3nt: TGTGCCGCTCAGACAGGGTATAGCACAGATACGCAGTATTTT
abundance: .; j_gene: TRBJ2-1; v_gene: TRBV5-1; d_gene: TRBD2; CDR3aa: CASSPRLAGGNEQFF; CDR3nt: TGCGCCAGCAGCCCGCGACTAGCGGGGGGCAATGAGCAGTTCTTC
abundance: .; j_gene: TRBJ2-4; v_gene: TRBV7-8; d_gene: TRBD2; CDR3aa: CASSLGLAGGAVAKNIQYF; CDR3nt: TGTGCCAGCAGCCTTGGACTAGCGGGAGGCGCAGTAGCCAAAAACATTCAGTACTTC
abundance: .; j_gene: TRBJ2-7; v_gene: TRBV30; d_gene: .; CDR3aa: CAWTVSYEQYF; CDR3nt: TGTGCCTGGACGGTCTCCTACGAGCAGTACTTC
abundance: .; j_gene: TRBJ2-3; v_gene: TRBV7-3; d_gene: TRBD2; CDR3aa: CASSLSGLAAGDTQYF; CDR3nt: TGTGCCAGCAGCTTATCCGGACTAGCGGCTGGGGATACGCAGTATTTT
abundance: once; j_gene: TRBJ1-5; v_gene: TRBV5-6; d_gene: .; CDR3aa: CASSFGGAWQPQHF; CDR3nt: TGTGCCAGCAGCTTCGGGGGGGCTTGGCAGCCCCAGCATTTT
abundance: once; j_gene: TRBJ1-1; v_gene: TRBV2; d_gene: TRBD1; CDR3aa: CASSEKNRGLVMAFF; CDR3nt: TGTGCCAGCAGCGAAAAAAACAGGGGCTTGGTAATGGCTTTCTTT
abundance: .; j_gene: TRBJ2-1; v_gene: TRBV30; d_gene: TRBD2; CDR3aa: CAWEGGSGIAIHEQFF; CDR3nt: TGTGCCTGGGAAGGTGGTAGCGGGATCGCTATTCATGAGCAGTTCTTC
abundance: .; j_gene: TRBJ2-2; v_gene: TRBV6-2/TRBV6-3; d_gene: TRBD2; CDR3aa: CASSPNGLVNTGELFF; CDR3nt: TGTGCCAGCAGCCCTAACGGACTAGTTAACACCGGGGAGCTGTTTTTT
abundance: few; j_gene: TRBJ2-1; v_gene: TRBV7-9; d_gene: .; CDR3aa: CASSLALQDYEQFF; CDR3nt: TGTGCCAGCAGCTTAGCGTTACAGGATTATGAGCAGTTCTTC
abundance: .; j_gene: TRBJ1-1; v_gene: TRBV7-2; d_gene: .; CDR3aa: CASSLIAAVNTEAFF; CDR3nt: TGTGCCAGCAGCTTAATAGCAGCAGTAAACACTGAAGCTTTCTTT
abundance: .; j_gene: TRBJ2-3; v_gene: TRBV6-5; d_gene: .; CDR3aa: CASSYSGEADTQYF; CDR3nt: TGTGCCAGCAGTTACTCTGGGGAGGCAGATACGCAGTATTTT
abundance: few; j_gene: TRBJ1-3; v_gene: TRBV27; d_gene: .; CDR3aa: CASSFTPGLAGNTIYF; CDR3nt: TGTGCCAGCAGTTTTACCCCGGGTCTGGCTGGAAACACCATATATTTT
abundance: .; j_gene: TRBJ2-7; v_gene: TRBV10-3; d_gene: .; CDR3aa: CAIKQGGGYEQYF; CDR3nt: TGTGCCATCAAACAGGGAGGGGGCTACGAGCAGTACTTC
abundance: .; j_gene: TRBJ1-5; v_gene: TRBV6-1; d_gene: .; CDR3aa: CASSEAESGDQPQHF; CDR3nt: TGTGCCAGCAGTGAAGCTGAGAGCGGGGATCAGCCCCAGCATTTT
abundance: .; j_gene: TRBJ2-7; v_gene: TRBV6-1; d_gene: .; CDR3aa: CASSEGLGPSYEQYF; CDR3nt: TGTGCCAGCAGTGAAGGGCTGGGGCCGTCCTACGAGCAGTACTTC
abundance: .; j_gene: TRBJ2-7; v_gene: TRBV10-1; d_gene: TRBD1; CDR3aa: CASSSTGATYEQYF; CDR3nt: TGCGCCAGCAGTTCGACAGGGGCAACCTACGAGCAGTACTTC
abundance: .; j_gene: TRBJ1-5; v_gene: TRBV21-1; d_gene: .; CDR3aa: CARPTGSNQPQHF; CDR3nt: TGTGCCAGGCCGACAGGGAGCAATCAGCCCCAGCATTTT
abundance: .; j_gene: TRBJ1-2; v_gene: TRBV19; d_gene: .; CDR3aa: CASSGKGEWYGYTF; CDR3nt: TGTGCCAGTAGTGGAAAGGGGGAGTGGTATGGCTACACCTTC
abundance: few; j_gene: TRBJ2-1; v_gene: TRBV5-6; d_gene: .; CDR3aa: CASSLRRGYYNEQFF; CDR3nt: TGTGCCAGCAGCTTGCGAAGGGGGTACTACAATGAGCAGTTCTTC
abundance: .; j_gene: TRBJ1-1; v_gene: TRBV7-9; d_gene: TRBD1; CDR3aa: CASSSNRGHTEAFF; CDR3nt: TGTGCCAGCAGCTCGAACAGGGGGCACACTGAAGCTTTCTTT
abundance: .; j_gene: TRBJ2-7; v_gene: TRBV5-1; d_gene: TRBD1; CDR3aa: CASSLGTGPLEQYF; CDR3nt: TGCGCCAGCAGCTTGGGGACAGGCCCTCTAGAGCAGTACTTC
abundance: .; j_gene: TRBJ2-5; v_gene: TRBV24-1; d_gene: TRBD2; CDR3aa: CATSSTSGWETQYF; CDR3nt: TGTGCCACCAGCTCGACTAGCGGGTGGGAGACCCAGTACTTC
abundance: .; j_gene: TRBJ2-5; v_gene: TRBV11-2; d_gene: .; CDR3aa: CASSLGQGRQETQYF; CDR3nt: TGTGCCAGCAGCTTAGGGCAGGGTAGGCAAGAGACCCAGTACTTC
abundance: .; j_gene: TRBJ1-1; v_gene: TRBV11-2; d_gene: TRBD1; CDR3aa: CASRSQGALAEAFF; CDR3nt: TGTGCCAGCAGATCACAGGGGGCGCTTGCTGAAGCTTTCTTT
abundance: .; j_gene: TRBJ1-1; v_gene: TRBV20-1; d_gene: .; CDR3aa: CSARQSTEAFF; CDR3nt: TGCAGTGCTAGACAATCCACTGAAGCTTTCTTT
abundance: .; j_gene: TRBJ1-5; v_gene: TRBV5-3; d_gene: .; CDR3aa: CARSSLETASNQPQHF; CDR3nt: TGTGCCAGAAGCTCCCTCGAGACAGCTAGCAATCAGCCCCAGCATTTT
abundance: .; j_gene: TRBJ1-1; v_gene: TRBV5-1; d_gene: .; CDR3aa: CASSFASENTEAFF; CDR3nt: TGCGCCAGCAGCTTTGCCAGTGAGAACACTGAAGCTTTCTTT
abundance: .; j_gene: TRBJ1-1; v_gene: TRBV12-3/TRBV12-4; d_gene: .; CDR3aa: CASSLTLVEAFF; CDR3nt: TGTGCCAGCAGTCTGACTTTGGTGGAGGCTTTCTTT
abundance: .; j_gene: TRBJ1-2; v_gene: TRBV6-5; d_gene: TRBD1; CDR3aa: CASSRKTGSGGYTF; CDR3nt: TGTGCCAGCAGCCGAAAGACAGGGTCCGGTGGCTACACCTTC
abundance: .; j_gene: TRBJ2-1; v_gene: TRBV9; d_gene: TRBD2; CDR3aa: CASSVVERGAYNEQFF; CDR3nt: TGTGCCAGCAGCGTAGTTGAGCGGGGGGCCTACAATGAGCAGTTCTTC
abundance: .; j_gene: TRBJ1-3; v_gene: TRBV11-2; d_gene: .; CDR3aa: CASSPGPQLSGNTIYF; CDR3nt: TGTGCCAGCAGCCCTGGGCCGCAACTCTCTGGAAACACCATATATTTT
abundance: once; j_gene: TRBJ1-1; v_gene: TRBV6-5; d_gene: .; CDR3aa: CASSPLREGEAFF; CDR3nt: TGTGCCAGCAGTCCCCTCCGGGAAGGTGAAGCTTTCTTT
abundance: .; j_gene: TRBJ2-7; v_gene: TRBV20-1; d_gene: TRBD2; CDR3aa: CSASLAGGGLPYEQYF; CDR3nt: TGCAGTGCTAGTTTAGCGGGAGGGGGATTGCCCTACGAGCAGTACTTC
abundance: .; j_gene: TRBJ1-6; v_gene: TRBV4-3; d_gene: TRBD1; CDR3aa: CASSQGAGQGTPLHF; CDR3nt: TGCGCCAGCAGCCAAGGGGCGGGACAGGGGACACCCCTCCACTTT
abundance: .; j_gene: TRBJ2-5; v_gene: TRBV9; d_gene: TRBD1; CDR3aa: CASSDDSGTGGVETQYF; CDR3nt: TGTGCCAGCAGCGACGATTCCGGGACAGGGGGCGTTGAGACCCAGTACTTC
abundance: .; j_gene: TRBJ1-2; v_gene: TRBV28; d_gene: .; CDR3aa: CASSFPTGTNYGYTF; CDR3nt: TGTGCCAGCAGTTTCCCGACAGGAACCAACTATGGCTACACCTTC
abundance: .; j_gene: TRBJ1-5; v_gene: TRBV4-2; d_gene: .; CDR3aa: CASSQDPGFNQPQHF; CDR3nt: TGTGCCAGCAGCCAAGATCCGGGGTTCAATCAGCCCCAGCATTTT
abundance: .; j_gene: TRBJ1-4; v_gene: TRBV5-4; d_gene: TRBD1; CDR3aa: CASSGADRGDEKLFF; CDR3nt: TGTGCCAGCAGCGGTGCGGACAGGGGGGATGAAAAACTGTTTTTT
abundance: .; j_gene: TRBJ2-3; v_gene: TRBV7-2; d_gene: .; CDR3aa: CASSLGQLTDTQYF; CDR3nt: TGTGCCAGCAGCTTAGGACAGCTCACAGATACGCAGTATTTT
abundance: once; j_gene: TRBJ2-5; v_gene: TRBV15; d_gene: TRBD2; CDR3aa: CATSSGTSGAGASETQYF; CDR3nt: TGTGCCACCAGCAGTGGGACTAGCGGAGCTGGCGCGTCGGAGACCCAGTACTTC
abundance: .; j_gene: TRBJ2-4; v_gene: TRBV12-5; d_gene: TRBD1; CDR3aa: CASGLGPGQGLPGIQYF; CDR3nt: TGTGCTAGTGGTTTGGGGCCGGGACAGGGCCTACCGGGCATTCAGTACTTC
abundance: few; j_gene: TRBJ2-1; v_gene: TRBV9; d_gene: .; CDR3aa: CASSEGGVAYNEQFF; CDR3nt: TGTGCCAGCAGCGAGGGAGGTGTGGCCTACAATGAGCAGTTCTTC
abundance: few; j_gene: TRBJ2-1; v_gene: TRBV7-6; d_gene: TRBD1; CDR3aa: CASSLAGGAYNEQFF; CDR3nt: TGTGCCAGCAGCTTAGCAGGGGGCGCCTACAATGAGCAGTTCTTC
abundance: .; j_gene: TRBJ1-5; v_gene: TRBV19; d_gene: TRBD1; CDR3aa: CASSIEEGTGYQPQHF; CDR3nt: TGTGCCAGTAGTATAGAGGAGGGGACAGGGTATCAGCCCCAGCATTTT
abundance: .; j_gene: TRBJ1-1; v_gene: TRBV6-2/TRBV6-3; d_gene: .; CDR3aa: CASSPSRGNTEAFF; CDR3nt: TGTGCCAGCAGCCCCTCCAGGGGGAACACTGAAGCTTTCTTT
abundance: once; j_gene: TRBJ2-1; v_gene: TRBV3-1/TRBV3-2; d_gene: TRBD2; CDR3aa: CASSQDFLTSGGHYNEQFF; CDR3nt: TGTGCCAGCAGCCAAGATTTTCTGACTAGCGGGGGCCACTACAATGAGCAGTTCTTC
abundance: .; j_gene: TRBJ1-1; v_gene: TRBV6-2/TRBV6-3; d_gene: TRBD1; CDR3aa: CASSPLTGGLWNTEAFF; CDR3nt: TGTGCCAGCAGCCCTTTGACAGGGGGCCTGTGGAACACTGAAGCTTTCTTT
abundance: .; j_gene: TRBJ2-2; v_gene: TRBV6-2/TRBV6-3; d_gene: .; CDR3aa: CASSSGLGTGELFF; CDR3nt: TGTGCCAGCAGTTCCGGACTCGGCACCGGGGAGCTGTTTTTT
abundance: .; j_gene: TRBJ2-7; v_gene: TRBV2; d_gene: .; CDR3aa: CASSEWAAQTYEQYF; CDR3nt: TGTGCCAGCAGTGAATGGGCAGCCCAGACCTACGAGCAGTACTTC
abundance: .; j_gene: TRBJ2-7; v_gene: TRBV19; d_gene: .; CDR3aa: CASSSVGLSYEQYF; CDR3nt: TGTGCCAGTAGTTCCGTGGGACTTAGCTACGAGCAGTACTTC
abundance: .; j_gene: TRBJ2-3; v_gene: TRBV2; d_gene: .; CDR3aa: CASMSLRGGVGDTQYF; CDR3nt: TGTGCCAGCATGTCTTTACGGGGTGGTGTGGGAGATACGCAGTATTTT
abundance: .; j_gene: TRBJ1-1; v_gene: TRBV18; d_gene: TRBD1; CDR3aa: CASSPNHRGTEAFF; CDR3nt: TGTGCCAGCTCACCGAATCACAGGGGTACTGAAGCTTTCTTT
abundance: few; j_gene: TRBJ2-3; v_gene: TRBV5-8; d_gene: .; CDR3aa: CASSRPDTQYF; CDR3nt: TGTGCCAGCAGCCGTCCAGATACGCAGTATTTT
abundance: .; j_gene: TRBJ2-1; v_gene: TRBV7-8; d_gene: .; CDR3aa: CASSLGLAYNEQFF; CDR3nt: TGTGCCAGCAGCTTAGGACTAGCCTACAATGAGCAGTTCTTC
abundance: .; j_gene: TRBJ1-5; v_gene: TRBV7-9; d_gene: TRBD1; CDR3aa: CASSLTGVSNQPQHF; CDR3nt: TGTGCCAGCAGCTTGACAGGGGTCAGCAATCAGCCCCAGCATTTT
abundance: .; j_gene: TRBJ1-5; v_gene: TRBV6-4; d_gene: .; CDR3aa: CASSDSPGQPQHF; CDR3nt: TGTGCCAGCAGTGACTCCCCAGGTCAGCCCCAGCATTTT
abundance: few; j_gene: TRBJ1-3; v_gene: TRBV3-1/TRBV3-2; d_gene: .; CDR3aa: CASSQGHSGNTIYF; CDR3nt: TGTGCCAGCAGCCAAGGTCACTCTGGAAACACCATATATTTT